The sequence of this T cell receptor (beta chain) was determined in a study of T cells in Graves' hyperthyroidism and ophthalmopathy. CDR1 and CDR2 (germline): MNHNY, SVGAGI (reference sequence). The CDR3 is made up of 15 amino acids. V lost 2 bases, J lost 0 bases, and 10 bases lay in between. This clonotype has only a few counts. The TCR beta CDR3 regions underwent amplification using RNA transcripts as the source. HTBI primers were the set used in a first-round RT-PCR of the TCR CDR3. TCRdb reanalysed the multiplex PCR reads using MiXCR and keeps one entry per CDR3 protein. The data hold roughly 800,000 distinct CDR3 sequences, with around 38% observed a single time.

The sequencing sample was made of blood. This receptor was identified in a man in his late teens or twenties with Graves' hyperthyroidism. The gene calls are TRBV6-6 and TRBJ1-2, with D unclear. The CDR3 region is CASSYEWAANYGYTF. The CDR3 coding sequence is TGTGCCAGCAGTTACGAATGGGCAGCTAACTATGGCTACACCTTC.